Listed here are 28 T cell receptor beta chains from one sample, sequenced in a study of patients and donors after allogeneic stem cell transplantation. TCRdb recomputed calls from the RT-PCR reads with MiXCR, one row per CDR3 protein. The table records tens of thousands of distinct CDR3 sequences, around 5% of them present only once. Specimen: blood, either unsorted or a sorted T cell fraction (not recorded which). The receptors come from a human donor who was either an allogeneic HSCT recipient or a stem cell or donor lymphocyte infusion donor (not recorded which). It is not recorded whose cells these are; they may come from a transplant donor.

This clonotype was detected ten times or more. This rearrangement joins TRBV6-1 to TRBJ2-1, with 11 bases lining up with TRBD2. This CDR3 region has 14 residues. Germline V gene lookup returns CDR1 MNHNS and CDR2 SASEGT. The V and J ends lost 5 bases and 9 bases, in that order; junction bases with no gene match: 6. CDR3 nucleotides: TGTGCCAGCAGTCGGGGACTAGCGGTCGCTGAGCAGTTCTTC. As protein: CASSRGLAVAEQFF.

With regard to this clonotype: A much larger clone sits a single nucleotide away, making a read error possible. In DNA form, the CDR3 reads TGTGCCACCGAAATATCCTACGGGGGAGGGGTACCCGGGGAGCTGTTTTTT. This translates into CATEISYGGGVPGELFF. The chain recombines TRBV28 with TRBJ2-2, with 7 bases that match TRBD2. The CDR3 spans 17 residues. J lost 6 bases, V lost 10 bases, and 20 bases had no gene match. CDR1 and CDR2 from the germline V gene are MDHEN and SYDVKM.

The chain couples TRBV2 to TRBJ2-1; D gene uncertain. Looked up from germline, CDR1 is SNHLY and CDR2 is FYNNEI. This CDR3 has 13 amino acids. Trimming removed 5 bases from V and 5 bases from J, with 10 bases in between. Written as DNA, the CDR3 is TGTGCCAGCAGTTTTGACAATAACAATGAGCAGTTCTTC. Translated, it gives CASSFDNNNEQFF.

This clonotype was detected a few times. The genes are TRBV30 and TRBJ1-5, with D maybe TRBD1 (5 bases). Trimming shortened V by 5 bases and J by 1 base, and 9 bases separated the two germline ends. CDR1 and CDR2 from the germline V gene are GTSNPN and SVGIG (reference sequence). This CDR3 has 13 residues. CDR3 loop: CAWAGKSNQPQHF. The CDR3 DNA is TGTGCCTGGGCAGGGAAGAGCAATCAGCCCCAGCATTTT.

This rearrangement joins TRBV7-2 to TRBJ1-2; D unclear. The V and J ends lost 2 bases and 3 bases respectively, with 4 bases between them. This CDR3 is 12 amino acids long. Germline values: CDR1 SGHTA, CDR2 FQGNSA. The CDR3 sequence: CASSLRHYGYTF. DNA for the CDR3: TGTGCCAGCAGCTTACGCCACTATGGCTACACCTTC.

This clonotype has ten or more counts. The V gene is TRBV7-2, the J gene TRBJ1-2, with D perhaps TRBD1 (5 bases). The V gene's germline CDR1 is SGHTA and CDR2 FQGNSA. The CDR3 contains 14 residues. The ends were cut back, 4 bases at V and 2 bases at J, with 11 bases in the middle. The CDR3 nucleotides are TGTGCCAGCAGCTCCTCCGGGGGGAACTATGGCTACACCTTC. Amino acid sequence: CASSSSGGNYGYTF.

The chain uses TRBV7-8 and TRBJ1-4, with D tentatively TRBD1 (6 bases). Germline V CDR1 and CDR2: SGHVS, FQNEAQ. The CDR3 has 15 amino acids. V gave up 5 bases and J gave up 4 bases, with 14 bases separating them. CDR3: CASSPYRVVNEKLFF. The CDR3 DNA follows: TGTGCCAGCAGCCCCTACAGGGTGGTTAATGAAAAACTGTTTTTT.

This clonotype was detected ten times or more. The V gene is TRBV20-1, the J gene TRBJ1-5; D not certain. Germline CDR1 DFQATT, CDR2 SNEGSKA (reference sequence). The V and J ends lost 5 bases and 5 bases respectively, with 22 bases between them. CDR3 length: 16 residues. For the CDR3, the DNA is TGCAGTGCTCCAACGCGCCATACAGTTCAGGATCAGCCCCAGCATTTT. This codes for CSAPTRHTVQDQPQHF.

This clonotype was detected ten times or more. V gene TRBV5-5 combines with J gene TRBJ1-1; TRBD1 might be the D (5 bases). The CDR3 has 15 amino acids. V lost 7 bases, J lost 6 bases, and 22 bases lay in between. Germline CDR1 and CDR2: SGHKS and YYEKEE (reference sequence). The CDR3 coding sequence is TGTGCCAGCCAACTCGCCGAGGGGCTCACCCCTGAAGCTTTCTTT. It translates to CASQLAEGLTPEAFF.

This clonotype showed up many times. This rearrangement joins TRBV4-1 to TRBJ2-2, with unresolved D. The germline gives CDR1 MGHRA, CDR2 YSYEKL. The CDR3 is 16 amino acids. V was shortened by 5 bases and J by 2 bases, with 15 bases between the two germline ends. The CDR3 sequence is CASSYGQGRNTGELFF. Here the CDR3 DNA reads TGCGCCAGCAGCTATGGCCAAGGGCGTAACACCGGGGAGCTGTTTTTT.

In its sample, this clonotype was seen many times. The chain recombines TRBV29-1 with TRBJ2-1, with D possibly being TRBD2 (7 bases). V lost 7 bases, J lost 10 bases, and 26 bases lay in between. The CDR3 is made up of 15 amino acids. The germline CDR1 and CDR2 sequences are SQVTM and ANQGSEA. The CDR3 DNA follows: TGCAGCGCCACAGGGTCTGGCGGGAGTGTGGCGGAGCAGTTCTTC. The encoded protein is CSATGSGGSVAEQFF.

This clonotype was detected many times. The chain links TRBV2 to TRBJ1-2; no clear D. Between the trimmed V and J ends, which lost 2 bases and 7 bases, there was a span of 11 bases. The CDR3 has 13 amino acids. The germline V gene encodes CDR1 SNHLY and CDR2 FYNNEI. CDR3 DNA sequence: TGTGCCAGCAGTGAATCTGGGCGAAGTGGCTACACCTTC. Translating gives CASSESGRSGYTF.

The gene calls are TRBV5-4 and TRBJ2-1; D gene uncertain. The CDR3 is made up of 17 amino acids. Germline V gene data show CDR1 as SGHNT and CDR2 as YYREEE (reference sequence). The ends were cut back, 4 bases at V and 0 bases at J, with 17 bases in the middle. Written as DNA, the CDR3 is TGTGCCAGCAGCCCTCCAGGTCGGCCCAGCTCCTACAATGAGCAGTTCTTC. It specifies CASSPPGRPSSYNEQFF.

This clonotype was seen at least ten times. V is TRBV20-1 and J is TRBJ2-3, with D unclear. This CDR3 spans 15 amino acids. Per the germline V gene, CDR1 is DFQATT and CDR2 is SNEGSKA (reference sequence). V was shortened by 3 bases and J by 10 bases, with 23 bases between the two germline ends. The CDR3 region has the DNA TGCAGTGCTAGGGGCTCAGAGGATTGGACCCTGCCGCAGTATTTT. Translating gives CSARGSEDWTLPQYF.

This clonotype has at least ten counts. V usage is TRBV5-1 and J usage is TRBJ1-1; TRBD1 is a possible D gene (6 bases). Per germline, CDR1 SGHRS and CDR2 YFSETQ. This CDR3 is 15 amino acids long. V lost 4 bases to trimming and J lost 3 bases, with 16 bases between them. The CDR3 region is CASSPGHRRDTEAFF. The CDR3, as DNA: TGCGCCAGCAGCCCGGGACACAGGAGGGACACTGAAGCTTTCTTT.

This clonotype has ten or more counts. V and J are TRBV24-1 and TRBJ2-6, with D perhaps matching TRBD2 (5 bases). The CDR3 loop spans 14 amino acids. Trimming pared 8 bases from V and 3 bases from J, leaving 10 bases between. Germline V gene lookup returns CDR1 KGHDR and CDR2 SFDVKD. The CDR3 is CATMSRGGANVLTF. The CDR3 DNA reads as TGTGCCACCATGAGCCGGGGTGGGGCCAACGTCCTGACTTTC.

J is TRBJ1-5 and V is TRBV20-1; TRBD1 aligns across 12 bases. CDR3 size: 13 residues. With V trimmed by 5 bases and J by 6 bases, 2 bases remained unmatched. The germline CDR1 and CDR2 sequences are DFQATT and SNEGSKA (reference sequence). The CDR3: CSAGTGGIQPQHF. The CDR3 DNA reads TGCAGTGCTGGGACAGGGGGCATTCAGCCCCAGCATTTT.

The sample holds many counts of this clonotype. The V and J genes are TRBV6-6 and TRBJ2-1; 8 bases match TRBD2. This CDR3 has 13 amino acids. V shed 7 bases and J 7 bases; nucleotides not matched to a gene: 6. The V gene's germline CDR1 is MNHNY and CDR2 SVGAGI (reference sequence). CDR3 protein: CASTPPSGNEQFF. As DNA, the CDR3 is TGTGCCAGCACCCCCCCTAGCGGGAATGAGCAGTTCTTC.

This clonotype was seen ten or more times. The CDR3 coding sequence is TGTGCCAGCAGCGTAGAGGCGGGGGCTCATGGCTACACCTTC. This gives the protein CASSVEAGAHGYTF. This chain links TRBV9 with TRBJ1-2, with D maybe TRBD1 (6 bases). The CDR3 is made up of 14 amino acids. Germline assignment: CDR1 SGDLS and CDR2 YYNGEE. Trimming took off 0 bases at V and 6 bases at J, with 12 bases between the two ends.

The chain employs TRBV19 and TRBJ1-5; D is unresolved. Deletions cut 4 bases from V and 4 bases from J, with 17 bases between. Germline values: CDR1 LNHDA, CDR2 SQIVND (reference sequence). The CDR3 sequence is 16 residues long. The CDR3 region is CASSRQVLRGNQPQHF. DNA of the CDR3: TGTGCCAGTAGTAGGCAGGTCTTAAGAGGGAATCAGCCCCAGCATTTT.

This clonotype was recorded at least ten times. This chain connects TRBV5-1 to TRBJ2-5; the match to TRBD1 covers 7 bases. Trimming cost V 4 bases and J 4 bases; bases outside gene matches: 7. This CDR3 comprises 14 residues. Germline V gives CDR1 SGHRS, CDR2 YFSETQ. DNA for the CDR3: TGCGCCAGCAGCACAAAAACAGGGGTAGAGACCCAGTACTTC. Translation: CASSTKTGVETQYF.

This clonotype was detected ten times or more. The rearrangement uses TRBV12-3 or TRBV12-4 and TRBJ1-2, with a weak D call TRBD1 (5 bases). Trimming removed 8 bases from V and 3 bases from J, with 19 bases in between. The CDR3 extends over 15 amino acids. CDR3 region: CASDGADSGDYGYTF. The CDR3 DNA sequence: TGTGCCAGCGACGGGGCGGATAGTGGCGACTATGGCTACACCTTC.

This rearrangement joins TRBV28 to TRBJ2-7; the D gene is possibly TRBD2 (5 bases). Per the germline V gene, CDR1 is MDHEN and CDR2 is SYDVKM. Trimming left V 4 bases short and J 0 bases short, with 16 bases between. The length of the CDR3 is 16 residues. The CDR3 protein is CASSSPWTGSSYEQYF. The CDR3 DNA reads TGTGCCAGCAGTTCACCCTGGACGGGGAGCTCCTACGAGCAGTACTTC.

This clonotype was seen at least ten times. This chain links TRBV29-1 with TRBJ1-6; possible D gene TRBD1, 5 bases. Germline V lookup: CDR1 SQVTM, CDR2 ANQGSEA. Between the trimmed V and J ends, which lost 6 bases and 6 bases, there was a span of 12 bases. CDR3 length equals 13 residues. DNA of the CDR3: TGCAGCGTCGGGTGGGGGGTTAATTCACCCCTCCACTTT. Protein product: CSVGWGVNSPLHF.

This clonotype was recorded many times. The rearrangement links TRBV20-1 to TRBJ1-3; tentative D call: TRBD1 (5 bases). V was shortened by 5 bases and J by 0 bases, with 14 bases between the two germline ends. Germline assignment: CDR1 DFQATT and CDR2 SNEGSKA (reference sequence). There are 15 residues in the CDR3. Written as DNA, the CDR3 is TGCAGTGCTCCAGGAGGGGCCAGCTCTGGAAACACCATATATTTT. It is translated as CSAPGGASSGNTIYF.

This clonotype was seen many times. The J gene is TRBJ1-6, the V gene TRBV2; D possibly corresponds to TRBD1 (6 bases). The CDR3 loop spans 14 amino acids. Trimming took 6 bases from V and 3 from J, leaving 9 bases between them. Germline CDR1 reads SNHLY; CDR2 reads FYNNEI. The CDR3: CASRTQGYNSPLHF. The CDR3, as DNA: TGTGCCAGCAGGACACAGGGCTATAATTCACCCCTCCACTTT.

The rearrangement joins TRBV2 to TRBJ2-7, with TRBD1 matching 8 bases. This CDR3 contains 14 residues. Germline loops: CDR1 SNHLY, CDR2 FYNNEI. The V and J ends lost 5 bases and 9 bases, in that order; junction bases with no gene match: 12. CDR3 sequence: CASSYGTGRVGQYF. The DNA for the CDR3 is TGTGCCAGCAGTTACGGGACAGGTAGAGTTGGGCAGTACTTC. Based on the CDR3 plus reference TRBV2 and TRBJ2-7, the full variable domain is EPEVTQTPSHQVTQMGQEVILRCVPISNHLYFYWYRQILGQKVEFLVSFYNNEISEKSEIFDDQFSVERPDGSNFTLKIRSTKLEDSAMYFCASSYGTGRVGQYFGPGTRLTVT.

This clonotype was found many times. The rearrangement joins TRBV12-5 to TRBJ1-6; D is possibly TRBD1 (5 bases). CDR1 and CDR2 (germline): LGHNT, FRNRAP. CDR3 size: 15 residues. V shed 6 bases and J shed 6 bases, with 15 bases lying between them. CDR3 bases: TGTGCTAGTGGCCAAACCCCGGGGCCTAATTCACCCCTCCACTTT. Amino acid sequence: CASGQTPGPNSPLHF.